This T cell receptor beta chain was captured in a study of control samples from healthy donors and cancer patients. TCRdb keeps only in-frame clones here, not all; method: immunoSEQ multiplex PCR. The sample carries under 80,000 clones, less than 95% recorded once. Germline CDR1 SGHNT, CDR2 YYREEE (reference sequence). V was clipped by 5 bases and J by 6 bases; unmatched bases: 6. This CDR3 has 14 amino acids. J is TRBJ1-4 and V is TRBV5-4; 8 nucleotides agree with TRBD1. This clonotype was sampled from a middle-aged woman in good health. The specimen sequenced was blood. CDR3 nucleotide sequence: TGTGCCAGCAGTCCGGACAGGGTAGATGAAAAACTGTTTTTT. Translated: CASSPDRVDEKLFF.